The present TCR beta chain was sequenced within a study of tumor-infiltrating lymphocytes in primary liver carcinoma (dated by TCRdb to about 2017). For context, the study as a whole: About five patients with histopathologically diagnosed primary liver carcinoma underwent surgical resection in China between late 2015 and March 2016. Hepatocellular carcinoma (four) or combined HCC and intrahepatic cholangiocarcinoma (one) was present in the five patients, who were three men and two women aged 30 to 69 years. Tumors of the five patients were stage T1-T3 N0M0 with maximum diameters of roughly 4 to 11 cm. Each sample produced roughly 3.65 to 7.13 million productive TCRbeta reads, and read depth showed no significant difference between tissue types. The study combined TCRbeta repertoire sequencing, expression microarrays and whole-exome sequencing across five regions of each liver tumor, with adjacent normal tissue and blood. TCRbeta repertoire sequencing covered 35 specimens from 5 patients: 25 or so tumor regions, 5 adjacent noncancerous liver tissues and 5 peripheral blood samples. High reproducibility was observed for the technical replicate repertoires, with mean shared-clone rates approximately 0.9 and correlation coefficients above 0.95.

Paper-wide results and their limitations: Because the samples were bulk and unsorted, CD4+ and CD8+ T cell repertoires could not be compared. Pairs of tumor regions showed greater repertoire overlap (mean about 36%) than tumor-adjacent pairs (roughly 17%) or tumor-blood pairs (approximately 14%), which is consistent with antigen-driven expansion. Only four or five patients were included in the study, and the authors note that the findings should be validated in a larger study. The top 250 clones accounted for a significantly greater share of the repertoire in tumors than in blood (p = 0.039). Because sequencing covered only the TCR beta chain and unpaired alpha chains were not captured, true repertoire diversity is likely underestimated.

A constant-region primer and ProtoScript II reverse transcriptase were used to reverse-transcribe TCRbeta-specific cDNA from around 480 ng total RNA. Three nested multiplex PCR rounds, following a slightly modified ARM-PCR procedure, were used to build the TCRbeta libraries. Multiplex TRBV1-TRBV30 forward primers and a Cbeta reverse primer were used in the first two PCR rounds, each of which was run for approximately 10 cycles. A final 25-cycle PCR with Deep VentR polymerase added sample barcodes and Illumina adapters. Before sequencing, amplicons of 200-500 bp were purified from gel using a QIAquick gel extraction kit. TCRbeta amplicons were sequenced on an Illumina HiSeq 2500 with 250-bp paired-end reads. The source study handled its data this way. Trimmomatic v0.33 was used to quality-trim the reads, and FLASH v1.2.11 was used to merge paired reads so that full CDR3 sequences could be recovered. V, D and J germline segments were assigned to the rearranged TCRbeta sequences using MiGEC v1.2.1b. Clonotype statistics, along with Shannon-Wiener diversity indices, were calculated using VDJtools v1.0.0. Except for diversity analysis, only the 250 most abundant clonotypes of each sample were used in subsequent analyses to reduce sampling bias. The public reads were reprocessed in TCRdb via fastp at Q25 and MiXCR, keeping in-frame beta chains. Here each entry gathers all rows of one CDR3 protein and keeps the most common genes and DNA. None of the V and J calls come from the authors' own analysis; TCRdb made them. The sample table lists some 180,000 distinct CDR3 sequences, about 60% of them with a count of one. Approximately 70% of the sample is held by the ten biggest clonotypes.

Blood RNA was extracted from unsorted whole blood with TRIzol reagent; germline DNA came from the DNeasy Blood & Tissue kit. Chronic HBV infection was present in the patients, and the patients were treatment-naive at sampling. Around 4 milliliters of peripheral blood were collected into K2EDTA tubes before surgery. The junction shows trimming of 11 bases on V and 0 bases on J, plus 14 bases between the germline ends. The CDR3 numbers 14 residues from cysteine through phenylalanine. Only CDR3 DNA remains: 42 bases, in frame from the first base. CDR1 MNHNS and CDR2 SASEGT are derived from the germline V gene. Concerning this clonotype itself: It has no known antigen specificity. Base qualities are missing; no much larger clone stands one base away.

This sequence was found in a man aged 40-50 years with primary liver carcinoma and hepatitis B virus infection. The sequencing input was peripheral blood. The chain is encoded by TRBV6-1 joined to TRBJ1-3; no confident D gene assignment can be made. CDR3 region: CAAAHVFSGNTIYF. Here is the DNA: TGTGCCGCCGCGCATGTTTTCTCTGGAAACACCATATATTTT.